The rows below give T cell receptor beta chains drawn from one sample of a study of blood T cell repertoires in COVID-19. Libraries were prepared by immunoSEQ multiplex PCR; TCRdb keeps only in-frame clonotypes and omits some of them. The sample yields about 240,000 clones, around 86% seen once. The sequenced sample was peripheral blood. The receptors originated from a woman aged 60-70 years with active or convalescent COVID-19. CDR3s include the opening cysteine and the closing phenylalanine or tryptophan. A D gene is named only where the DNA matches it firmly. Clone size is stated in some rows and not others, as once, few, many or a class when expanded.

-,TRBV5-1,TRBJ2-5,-,TGCGCCAGCAGCTCCGTGACGGGCCAAGAGACCCAGTACTTC,CASSSVTGQETQYF
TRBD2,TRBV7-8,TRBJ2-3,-,TGTGCCAGCAGCGTGACTAGCGGGGGGGCGTATACGCAGTATTTT,CASSVTSGGAYTQYF
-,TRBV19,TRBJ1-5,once,TGTGCCAGTAGTAAGGGGCAGGTAGGCAATCAGCCCCAGCATTTT,CASSKGQVGNQPQHF
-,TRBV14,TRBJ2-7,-,TGTGCCAGGTCCCCATTATCGGGGTCCTACGAGCAGTACTTC,CARSPLSGSYEQYF
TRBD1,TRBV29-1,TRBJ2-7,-,TGCAGCGTTGAAGCCAGGACAGGGGGCGAGCAGTACTTC,CSVEARTGGEQYF
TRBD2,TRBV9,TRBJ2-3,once,TGTGCCAGCAGCGTAAGCGGGGTAACCACAGATACGCAGTATTTT,CASSVSGVTTDTQYF
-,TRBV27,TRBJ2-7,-,TGTGCCAGCAGTCGGCTTACCTTACAGGGTGAGCAGTACTTC,CASSRLTLQGEQYF
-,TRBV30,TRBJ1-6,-,TGTGCCTGGAGTAGCCCGGGGGTTAGCTCCTATAATTCACCCCTCCACTTT,CAWSSPGVSSYNSPLHF
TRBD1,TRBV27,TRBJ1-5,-,TGTGCCAGCAGTCCCGATCGGGACAGGTCTCAGGGGGGCAATCAGCCCCAGCATTTT,CASSPDRDRSQGGNQPQHF
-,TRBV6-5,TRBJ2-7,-,TGTGCCAGCAGGGGCGTCAGCTCCTACGAGCAGTACTTC,CASRGVSSYEQYF
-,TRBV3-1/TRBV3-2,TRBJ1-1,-,TGTGCCAGCAGCCATAGGAGTGAGTTCGGGACTGAAGCTTTCTTT,CASSHRSEFGTEAFF
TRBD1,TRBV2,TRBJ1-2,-,TGTGCCAGCAAGGGGGACAGGGTCTCCGTCTACACCTTC,CASKGDRVSVYTF
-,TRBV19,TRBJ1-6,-,TGTGCCAGTAGTGCGGGGGGGTCGGGAGTCGATTCACCCCTCCACTTT,CASSAGGSGVDSPLHF
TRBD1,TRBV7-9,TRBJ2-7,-,TGTGCCAGCAGCCAAACAGGGGCCTACGAGCAGTACTTC,CASSQTGAYEQYF
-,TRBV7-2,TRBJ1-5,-,TGTGCCAGCAGCTTACAGGTCAATCAGCCCCAGCATTTT,CASSLQVNQPQHF
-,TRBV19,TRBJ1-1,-,TGTGCCAGTAGTTCTCAGACAGGCACTGAAGCTTTCTTT,CASSSQTGTEAFF
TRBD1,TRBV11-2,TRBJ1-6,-,TGTGCCAGCAGCCCTAGGACAGGGAGCTCCTATAATTCACCCCTCCACTTT,CASSPRTGSSYNSPLHF
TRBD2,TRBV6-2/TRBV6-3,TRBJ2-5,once,TGTGCCAGCAGTTGGGCTAGCGGGGGGCAGAAGACCCAGTACTTC,CASSWASGGQKTQYF
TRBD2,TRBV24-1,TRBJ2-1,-,TGTGCCACCAGTGATTTGCGAACGGGGGGTGGTAATGAGCAGTTCTTC,CATSDLRTGGGNEQFF
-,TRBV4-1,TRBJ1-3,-,TGCGCCAGCAGCCAAGGGACACTCGGATCTAACGGAAACACCATATATTTT,CASSQGTLGSNGNTIYF
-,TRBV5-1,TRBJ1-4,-,TGCGCCAGCAGCTCATTAGGACAGACTAATGAAAAACTGTTTTTT,CASSSLGQTNEKLFF
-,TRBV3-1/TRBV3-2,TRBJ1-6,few,TGTGCCAGCAGCCAAGGTCGGGTCAGTAATTCACCCCTCCACTTT,CASSQGRVSNSPLHF
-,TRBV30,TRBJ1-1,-,TGTGCCTGGGACTTCGCGATCACCGGGACTGAAGCTTTCTTT,CAWDFAITGTEAFF
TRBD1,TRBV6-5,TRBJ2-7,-,TGTGCCAGCAGTTACTTCCGGGACAGAACCTACGAGCAGTACTTC,CASSYFRDRTYEQYF
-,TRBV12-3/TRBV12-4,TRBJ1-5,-,TGTGCCAGCAGCCTTCAGGTTCAGCCCCAGCATTTT,CASSLQVQPQHF
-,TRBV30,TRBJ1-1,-,TGTGCCTGGACCCCCCAGGCCTACACTGAAGCTTTCTTT,CAWTPQAYTEAFF
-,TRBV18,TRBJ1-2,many,TGTGCCAGCTCACCGGAGCGGGGGCCCACTAACTATGGCTACACCTTC,CASSPERGPTNYGYTF
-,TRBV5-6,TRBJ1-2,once,TGTGCCAGCAGCTTGGGTGGGGGCAGCCTCTATGGCTACACCTTC,CASSLGGGSLYGYTF
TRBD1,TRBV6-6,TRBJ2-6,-,TGTGCCAGCCGACGGGACAGCTCTGGGGCCAACGTCCTGACTTTC,CASRRDSSGANVLTF
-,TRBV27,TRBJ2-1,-,TGTGCCAGCAGTTCTGGACAACTTTTCTACAATGAGCAGTTCTTC,CASSSGQLFYNEQFF
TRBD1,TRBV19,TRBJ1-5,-,TGTGCCAGTACCTCCGGGACAGGGCCCCATCAGCCCCAGCATTTT,CASTSGTGPHQPQHF
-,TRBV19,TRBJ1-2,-,TGTGCCAGTAGTATAGGTGGAGGGTCCAGCTATGGCTACACCTTC,CASSIGGGSSYGYTF
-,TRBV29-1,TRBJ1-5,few,TGCAGCGTGCGACAGGATAGCAATCAGCCCCAGCATTTT,CSVRQDSNQPQHF
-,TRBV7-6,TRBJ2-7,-,TGTGCCAGCAGCTTAGCGGGGACAAGGGGCTCCTACGAGCAGTACTTC,CASSLAGTRGSYEQYF
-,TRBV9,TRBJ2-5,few,TGTGCCAGCAGCGGGGGGCAGGTGGGAGAGACCCAGTACTTC,CASSGGQVGETQYF
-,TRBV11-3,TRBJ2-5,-,TGTGCCAGCAGCCCTCCGGGGGAGACCCAGTACTTC,CASSPPGETQYF
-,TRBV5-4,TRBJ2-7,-,TGTGCCAGCAGCCCTGGAAGGGGGGGCTACGAGCAGTACTTC,CASSPGRGGYEQYF
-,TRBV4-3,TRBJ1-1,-,TGCGCCAGCAGCCAGGGGGGGCAGGGTAGGACTGAAGCTTTCTTT,CASSQGGQGRTEAFF
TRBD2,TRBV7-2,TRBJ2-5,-,TGTGCCAGCAGCTTTAGCGGGGGCCAAGAGACCCAGTACTTC,CASSFSGGQETQYF
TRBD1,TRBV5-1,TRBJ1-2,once,TGCGCCAGCAGCACGGACAGGGGGAGGAATGGCTACACCTTC,CASSTDRGRNGYTF
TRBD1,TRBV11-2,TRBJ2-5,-,TGTGCCAGCAGCTCCCAGGGGGTCCCCCAAGAGACCCAGTACTTC,CASSSQGVPQETQYF